These 14 T cell receptor beta chains came from one sample sequenced in a study of regulatory T cells in long-lasting Graves disease. Construction of the TCR beta libraries employed iRepertoire HTBI primers in conjunction with Arm-PCR of CDR3 regions. TCRdb processed the multiplex PCR reads anew with MiXCR; each CDR3 protein has one entry. The table includes 500,000 to 800,000 distinct CDR3 sequences, 25% to 35% detected once. Documented time point: persistent/refractory GD, antithyroid drugs over 5 years with positive TRAb. PBMC-derived RNA was used for the TCR library. The sample was peripheral blood mononuclear cells (PBMCs), taken when the disease was refractory, from a patient treated with antithyroid drugs. The source of these receptors is a female donor with Graves disease.

This clonotype was seen more than once but under ten times. The genes are TRBV2 and TRBJ1-5, with TRBD1 as a possible D gene (6 bases). The germline CDR1 and CDR2 sequences are SNHLY and FYNNEI. V was trimmed by 7 bases and J by 4 bases, leaving 11 bases between them. This CDR3 contains 13 residues. This chain's CDR3 is CASNQDSNQPQHF. The CDR3 bases are TGTGCCAGCAATCAGGACAGTAATCAGCCCCAGCATTTT.

The chain combines TRBV19 with TRBJ2-2, with no clear D. The ends were cut back, 5 bases at V and 3 bases at J, with 13 bases in the middle. The germline CDR1 and CDR2 sequences are LNHDA and SQIVND (reference sequence). The CDR3 runs to 15 residues. This CDR3 is CASSFQRGDTGELFF. DNA of the CDR3: TGTGCCAGTAGTTTCCAACGAGGAGACACCGGGGAGCTGTTTTTT.

The chain recombines TRBV7-3 with TRBJ2-3; D is perhaps TRBD2 (5 bases). Germline CDR1 reads SGHTA; CDR2 reads FQGTGA. The ends were cut back, 2 bases at V and 1 base at J, with 16 bases in the middle. There are 17 residues in the CDR3. The CDR3 spells CASSLGVGSRGTDTQYF. The DNA of the CDR3 is TGTGCCAGCAGCTTAGGTGTTGGGAGTCGGGGCACAGATACGCAGTATTTT.

This chain uses TRBV3-1 with TRBJ1-4, with D perhaps TRBD1 (5 bases). This CDR3 is 16 amino acids long. Trimming took off 5 bases at V and 10 bases at J, with 23 bases between the two ends. Germline V gene sequence: CDR1 LGHDT, CDR2 YNNKEL (reference sequence). In DNA form, the CDR3 reads TGTGCCAGCAGCTCCTCCAGGTCCGGGACCTGGTTAAAACTGTTTTTT. Translated, it gives CASSSSRSGTWLKLFF. The full variable domain, with the rest looked up from reference TRBV3-1 and TRBJ1-4, is DTAVSQTPKYLVTQMGNDKSIKCEQNLGHDTMYWYKQDSKKFLKIMFSYNNKELIINETVPNRFSPKSPDKAHLNLHINSLELGDSAVYFCASSSSRSGTWLKLFFGSGTQLSVL.

The sample holds many counts of this clonotype. The chain carries TRBV28 and TRBJ1-2; D not resolved. V dropped 2 bases and J dropped 8 bases, with 9 bases sitting between them. Germline V gene lookup returns CDR1 MDHEN and CDR2 SYDVKM. The CDR3 contains 12 residues. The CDR3 DNA reads as TGTGCCAGCAGTTTAACTGCCCGGGGCTACACCTTC. Translated: CASSLTARGYTF.

The chain employs TRBV10-3 and TRBJ2-7, with 12 bases that match TRBD1. The V gene end was trimmed by 6 bases and the J gene end by 4 bases; junction bases not matched to a gene: 4. The CDR3 is made up of 14 amino acids. Per germline, CDR1 ENHRY and CDR2 SYGVKD. The CDR3 here is CAIRGTGGLYEQYF. CDR3 nucleotides: TGTGCCATCAGGGGGACAGGGGGCTTATACGAGCAGTACTTC.

In this sample, this clonotype turned up a few times. V usage is TRBV2 and J usage is TRBJ2-5, with TRBD1 identical over 9 bases. The germline V gene has CDR1 SNHLY and CDR2 FYNNEI. The CDR3 is 16 residues long. The V segment lost 8 bases and the J segment 1 base; nucleotides outside the gene matches: 11. The CDR3 nucleotides read TGTGCCAGCGTTGAAAGGTGGACAGGGGCCCAAGAGACCCAGTACTTC. This translates into CASVERWTGAQETQYF. The variable domain in full, with the rest retrieved from reference TRBV2 and TRBJ2-5, is EPEVTQTPSHQVTQMGQEVILRCVPISNHLYFYWYRQILGQKVEFLVSFYNNEISEKSEIFDDQFSVERPDGSNFTLKIRSTKLEDSAMYFCASVERWTGAQETQYFGPGTRLLVL.

This chain links TRBV11-3 with TRBJ1-2; tentative D call: TRBD1 (6 bases). Germline CDR1 SGHNT, CDR2 YENEEA. The CDR3 consists of 15 residues. Trimming shortened V by 2 bases and J by 6 bases, and 16 bases separated the two germline ends. CDR3 sequence: CASSLKLDSPDGYTF. The CDR3 bases are TGTGCCAGCAGCTTAAAGTTGGACAGCCCCGATGGCTACACCTTC.

There are a few counts of this clonotype. V and J are TRBV11-2 and TRBJ2-7; 9 positions agree with TRBD2. With V trimmed by 4 bases and J by 6 bases, 7 bases remained unmatched. From germline, CDR1 is SGHAT and CDR2 FQNNGV. This CDR3 is built from 14 residues. The DNA for the CDR3 is TGTGCCAGCAGCTCCCTTAGCGGGAGAATCGAGCAGTACTTC. Residues: CASSSLSGRIEQYF.

In its sample, this clonotype was seen many times. The chain carries TRBV15 and TRBJ2-5; TRBD2 aligns across 8 bases. This CDR3 has 17 residues. CDR1 LNHNV and CDR2 YYDKDF come from the germline V gene (reference sequence). The junction had 8 bases not matched to a gene; V was cut back by 1 base and J by 1 base. Here the CDR3 reads CATSRGAGVRSQETQYF. In DNA, the CDR3 is TGTGCCACCAGCAGAGGAGCGGGAGTTAGATCCCAAGAGACCCAGTACTTC.

This clonotype appeared a few times. The chain carries TRBV20-1 and TRBJ2-7, with TRBD2 matching 8 bases. Germline CDR1 and CDR2: DFQATT and SNEGSKA (reference sequence). The CDR3 loop spans 17 amino acids. V gave up 0 bases and J gave up 5 bases; unmatched junction bases: 15. CDR3 bases: TGCAGTGCTAGAGATGTTCGGTCAGCGGGAGTGGGTGACGAGCAGTACTTC. Translation gives CSARDVRSAGVGDEQYF.

The chain recombines TRBV27 with TRBJ2-7, with TRBD2 as a possible D gene (5 bases). This CDR3 is 16 amino acids long. The V and J ends lost 6 bases and 5 bases respectively, with 23 bases between them. Germline V lookup: CDR1 MNHEY, CDR2 SMNVEV (reference sequence). CDR3 residues: CASSPRLSGGINEQYF. The DNA of the CDR3 is TGTGCCAGCAGCCCCCGACTCTCAGGAGGCATAAACGAGCAGTACTTC.

This clonotype was counted many times. The CDR3, as DNA: TGTGCCAGCAGCTTGAGACAGGTCGAGCAGTACTTC. Translated, it gives CASSLRQVEQYF. The rearrangement links TRBV7-2 to TRBJ2-7; perhaps TRBD1 as D (6 bases). The CDR3 has 12 amino acids. The germline CDR1 and CDR2 sequences are SGHTA and FQGNSA. V was pared by 3 bases and J by 6 bases, with 9 bases between.

V usage is TRBV11-2 and J usage is TRBJ2-3, with TRBD2 matching over 7 bases. The CDR3 has 13 amino acids. Losses at the gene ends were 6 bases for V and 8 bases for J; bases not matched to a gene: 8. The V gene's germline CDR1 is SGHAT and CDR2 FQNNGV. The chain's CDR3 is CASSPTGTITQYF. The CDR3 DNA reads as TGTGCCAGCAGTCCTACCGGGACTATTACGCAGTATTTT.